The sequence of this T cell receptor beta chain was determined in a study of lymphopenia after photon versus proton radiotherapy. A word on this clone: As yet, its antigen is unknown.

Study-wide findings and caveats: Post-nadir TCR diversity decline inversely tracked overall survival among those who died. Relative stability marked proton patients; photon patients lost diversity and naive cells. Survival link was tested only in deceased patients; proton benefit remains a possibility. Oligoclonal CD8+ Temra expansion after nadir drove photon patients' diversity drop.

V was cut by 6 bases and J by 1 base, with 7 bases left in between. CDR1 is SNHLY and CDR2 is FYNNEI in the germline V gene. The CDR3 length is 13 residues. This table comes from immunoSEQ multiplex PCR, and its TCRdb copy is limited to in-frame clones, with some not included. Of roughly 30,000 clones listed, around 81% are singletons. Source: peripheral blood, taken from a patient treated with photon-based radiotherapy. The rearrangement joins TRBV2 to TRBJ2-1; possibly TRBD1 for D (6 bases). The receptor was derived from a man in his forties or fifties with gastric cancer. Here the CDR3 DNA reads TGTGCCAGCAGACAGGGATCCTACAATGAGCAGTTCTTC. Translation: CASRQGSYNEQFF.